This entry lists 5 T cell receptor beta chains sequenced from one sample in a study of blood T cells in healthy people across ages. A J-beta primer mix and a sample-barcoded 5' primer were used in a second PCR of about 7 to 12 cycles. MiXCR was run by TCRdb on the 5' RACE reads, yielding one entry per CDR3 protein. The data contain roughly 700,000 distinct CDR3 sequences, over 45% of them singletons. Specimen: blood. The receptors shown here come from a woman aged 60-75 years in good health.

With respect to this clonotype: Its ends do not fully match the called genes, so a read error is possible. The chain has TRBV5-5 and TRBJ2-3; 7 bases match TRBD1. Germline CDR1 SGHKS, CDR2 YYEKEE (reference sequence). The CDR3 sequence is 15 residues long. The CDR3 bases are TGTGCCAGCAGCTTTGGGAGCGAGGGGGCAGATACGCGGTATTTT. It codes for CASSFGSEGADTRYF. The whole variable domain, filled in from reference TRBV5-5 and TRBJ2-3, reads DAGVTQSPTHLIKTRGQQVTLRCSPISGHKSVSWYQQVLGQGPQFIFQYYEKEERGRGNFPDRFSARQFPNYSSELNVNALLLGDSALYLCASSFGSEGADTRYFGPGTRLTVL.

This clonotype showed up just a few times. This sequence joins TRBV12-3 or TRBV12-4 and TRBJ2-3; 8 nucleotides match TRBD1. The CDR3 runs 15 residues. Losses at the gene ends were 5 bases for V and 4 bases for J; bases not matched to a gene: 8. CDR3 residues: CASSRTGSRPDTQYF. CDR3 DNA: TGTGCCAGCAGTCGGACAGGGTCGAGGCCAGATACGCAGTATTTT.

The J gene is TRBJ1-6, the V gene TRBV5-6; 8 nucleotides line up with TRBD1. The CDR3 consists of 16 residues. V lost 1 base to trimming and J lost 8 bases; unmatched junction nucleotides: 8. Germline V CDR1 and CDR2: SGHDT, YYEEEE. Here the CDR3 reads CASSLPGQGLYSPLHF. The CDR3 nucleotides read TGTGCCAGCAGCTTGCCCGGACAGGGTTTGTATTCACCCCTCCACTTT. Looking up the rest from reference TRBV5-6 and TRBJ1-6 gives the full variable domain: DAGVTQSPTHLIKTRGQQVTLRCSPKSGHDTVSWYQQALGQGPQFIFQYYEEEERQRGNFPDRFSGHQFPNYSSELNVNALLLGDSALYLCASSLPGQGLYSPLHFGNGTRLTVT.

This sequence joins TRBV3-1 and TRBJ1-2; TRBD1 is a possible D gene (6 bases). The CDR3 is 15 residues long. Germline V gene data show CDR1 as LGHDT and CDR2 as YNNKEL (reference sequence). Trimming took off 3 bases at V and 4 bases at J, with 15 bases between the two ends. For the CDR3, the DNA is TGTGCCAGCAGCCACCGGGACACAAGCGTCTATGGCTACACCTTC. It is translated as CASSHRDTSVYGYTF.

The chain carries TRBV7-2 and TRBJ2-5; tentative D call: TRBD1 (6 bases). Trimming left V 2 bases short and J 4 bases short, with 17 bases between. Germline values: CDR1 SGHTA, CDR2 FQGNSA. This CDR3 has 16 amino acids. The CDR3 reads CASSLSVNREGETQYF. The CDR3 DNA reads TGTGCCAGCAGCTTAAGTGTGAACAGGGAAGGAGAGACCCAGTACTTC.